These 28 T cell receptor beta chains came from one sample sequenced in a study of blood T cell repertoires in COVID-19. TCRdb keeps only in-frame clones here, not all; method: immunoSEQ multiplex PCR. The sample has a few hundred thousand clones; around 90% are singletons. The sample consisted of peripheral blood. Receptors were obtained from a woman in her forties or fifties with COVID-19, enrolled during active disease.

The genes are TRBV6-2 or TRBV6-3 and TRBJ2-1, with 10 bases identical to TRBD2. Germline trimming cut 4 bases from V and 7 bases from J; bases unmatched to any gene: 19. Germline V gene sequence: CDR1 MNHEY, CDR2 SVGEGT. The CDR3 is 19 residues long. The DNA of the CDR3 is TGTGCCAGCAGTTCAAGGACTAGCGGCTACATCCATTCTTTAAATGAGCAGTTCTTC. It codes for CASSSRTSGYIHSLNEQFF.

The DNA of the CDR3 is TGCGCCAGCAGCCCCGGGAGTTCTACCGGGGAGCTGTTTTTT. It specifies CASSPGSSTGELFF. The chain couples TRBV4-3 to TRBJ2-2, with D maybe TRBD2 (6 bases). The germline CDR1 and CDR2 sequences are LGHNA and YSLEER. The V end lost 4 bases, the J end lost 5 bases, and 11 bases lay between the germline ends. This CDR3 region has 14 residues.

Worth noting for this clone: The identical CDR3 is also encoded by other nucleotide sequences in the sample. The chain carries TRBV5-1 and TRBJ2-7; 11 bases agree with TRBD1. J lost 4 bases, V lost 4 bases, and 4 bases had no gene match. CDR3 size: 14 residues. CDR1 is SGHRS and CDR2 is YFSETQ in the germline V gene. The CDR3 sequence is CASSTGQGAYEQYF. CDR3 coding DNA: TGCGCCAGCAGCACCGGACAGGGGGCGTACGAGCAGTACTTC.

The CDR3 nucleotides read TGTGCCAGCAGTTCGGGTCTAAGACACCGGGAGAGCTATGGCTACACCTTC. This gives the protein CASSSGLRHRESYGYTF. The chain uses TRBV2 and TRBJ1-2; no clear D. The CDR3 is made up of 17 amino acids. The germline V gene encodes CDR1 SNHLY and CDR2 FYNNEI. V lost 5 bases to trimming and J lost 4 bases, with 23 bases between them.

This chain links TRBV4-1 with TRBJ2-3; weak D call: TRBD2 (5 bases). Germline V gives CDR1 MGHRA, CDR2 YSYEKL. The CDR3 length is 14 residues. V lost 4 bases, J lost 7 bases, and 15 bases lay in between. The CDR3 spells CASSRERDYYTQYF. The CDR3 nucleotides are TGCGCCAGCAGCCGCGAAAGAGACTATTATACGCAGTATTTT.

The rearrangement links TRBV21-1 to TRBJ1-5; TRBD1 was called by the table and not checked on the DNA. TRBV21-1 is recorded as a pseudogene. The CDR3 is 17 residues long. The CDR3 reads CASSKVNAGGTNQPQHF. The CDR3 bases are TGTGCCAGCAGCAAAGTTAATGCAGGGGGGACCAATCAGCCCCAGCATTTT.

The gene calls are TRBV13 and TRBJ2-1; 7 positions match TRBD2. J was trimmed by 0 bases and V by 2 bases; bases with no gene match: 7. The CDR3 spans 17 residues. Germline V CDR1 and CDR2: PRHDT, FYEKMQ (reference sequence). As DNA, the CDR3 is TGTGCCAGCAGCTTATCCCCGGGGGGAGGCTCCTACAATGAGCAGTTCTTC. Amino acid sequence: CASSLSPGGGSYNEQFF.

The gene calls are TRBV10-2 and TRBJ2-3; 10 nucleotides line up with TRBD1. The V and J ends lost 3 bases and 5 bases, in that order; junction bases with no gene match: 5. This CDR3 has 15 amino acids. Per the germline V gene, CDR1 is WSHSY and CDR2 is SAAADI. The CDR3 DNA reads as TGCGCCAGCAGTGACTATGGGACAGGGGAAGATACGCAGTATTTT. It translates to CASSDYGTGEDTQYF.

The chain employs TRBV9 and TRBJ2-1; unclear D gene. V was cut by 0 bases and J by 8 bases, with 15 bases left in between. The CDR3 is 15 amino acids. CDR1 is SGDLS and CDR2 is YYNGEE in the germline V gene. CDR3 sequence reads: CASSVVPHYSDEQFF. DNA of the CDR3: TGTGCCAGCAGCGTAGTCCCCCACTATAGTGATGAGCAGTTCTTC.

The CDR3 coding sequence is TGCAGTGCTAGTCTAGAGGGCTCCTATAATTCACCCCTCCACTTT. The encoded protein is CSASLEGSYNSPLHF. This sequence joins TRBV20-1 and TRBJ1-6, with D unresolved. Germline V gene sequence: CDR1 DFQATT, CDR2 SNEGSKA (reference sequence). V lost 3 bases, J lost 0 bases, and 9 bases lay in between. The length of the CDR3 is 15 residues.

The J gene is TRBJ2-7, the V gene TRBV7-3, with 8 bases aligning to TRBD2. V shed 2 bases, J shed 7 bases, and the junction held 7 bases outside the gene matches. Germline values: CDR1 SGHTA, CDR2 FQGTGA. There are 14 residues in the CDR3. The CDR3: CASSLGAGGGEQYF. The CDR3 DNA follows: TGTGCCAGCAGCTTAGGGGCGGGAGGAGGGGAGCAGTACTTC.

The genes are TRBV14 and TRBJ1-2, with 9 positions matching TRBD1. V was pared by 6 bases and J by 4 bases, with 12 bases of the junction left unmatched. Germline CDR1 is SGHDN and CDR2 is FVKESK. The CDR3 length is 16 residues. CDR3 protein: CASRPSGQGSLYGYTF. The CDR3 DNA reads as TGTGCCAGCAGACCTTCAGGACAGGGGAGCCTCTATGGCTACACCTTC.

V gene TRBV5-8 combines with J gene TRBJ2-1; TRBD1 is a possible D gene (6 bases). Germline assignment: CDR1 SGHTS and CDR2 YDEGEE. The V end was cut by 1 base, the J end by 4 bases, with 12 bases between. CDR3 size: 15 residues. The CDR3 sequence is CASSLRGQRYNEQFF. Written as DNA, the CDR3 is TGTGCCAGCAGCTTGCGGGGACAACGTTACAATGAGCAGTTCTTC. Filled out from reference TRBV5-8 and TRBJ2-1, the complete variable domain reads EAGVTQSPTHLIKTRGQQATLRCSPISGHTSVYWYQQALGLGLQFLLWYDEGEERNRGNFPPRFSGRQFPNYSSELNVNALELEDSALYLCASSLRGQRYNEQFFGPGTRLTVL.

The chain employs TRBV30 and TRBJ1-2; 9 bases are shared with TRBD1. The CDR3 extends over 14 amino acids. V lost 2 bases, J lost 2 bases, and 3 bases stayed unmatched. Germline V CDR1 and CDR2: GTSNPN, SVGIG (reference sequence). The chain's CDR3 is CAWSLGQGNYGYTF. DNA of the CDR3: TGTGCCTGGAGTCTCGGACAGGGGAACTATGGCTACACCTTC.

The chain has TRBV30 and TRBJ1-5; the D gene is possibly TRBD1 (5 bases). The CDR3 is 17 residues long. Trimming left V 3 bases short and J 0 bases short, with 18 bases between. Germline lookup yields CDR1 GTSNPN and CDR2 SVGIG (reference sequence). In DNA form, the CDR3 reads TGTGCCTGGAGCCCGGATAGGGGTTGGGCTAGCAATCAGCCCCAGCATTTT. Protein sequence: CAWSPDRGWASNQPQHF.

The CDR3 DNA is TGTGCCAGCAGTGATGGGCTAGCGGGGACGACCGGGGAGCTGTTTTTT. It specifies CASSDGLAGTTGELFF. V and J are TRBV6-4 and TRBJ2-2; the match to TRBD2 covers 9 bases. CDR3 length equals 16 residues. V gave up 3 bases and J gave up 5 bases; unmatched junction bases: 7. The germline V gene encodes CDR1 MRHNA and CDR2 SNTAGT.

This chain uses TRBV5-6 with TRBJ2-7; TRBD2 is a possible D gene (6 bases). The V gene lost 4 bases and the J gene lost 5 bases, with 13 bases spanning the gap. CDR3 length: 13 amino acids. The germline V gene encodes CDR1 SGHDT and CDR2 YYEEEE. The CDR3 spells CASSPTSYDEQYF. CDR3 nucleotide sequence: TGTGCCAGCAGCCCGACTAGTTATGACGAGCAGTACTTC.

The table lists this clone with a count of one. The V call is TRBV18, the J call TRBJ1-2; D is uncertain. The CDR3 totals 17 residues. The germline gives CDR1 KGHSH, CDR2 LQKENI. V was clipped by 4 bases and J by 1 base, with 19 bases between them. DNA of the CDR3: TGTGCCAGCTCACGTGGAGCGAATCCAGCGATTAACTATGGCTACACCTTC. Translation: CASSRGANPAINYGYTF.

Concerning this clone itself: The junction departs from germline at one end; a sequencing error may be responsible. The chain carries TRBV7-7 and TRBJ2-3; 9 nucleotides agree with TRBD1. Germline V gene sequence: CDR1 SSHAT, CDR2 FNYEAQ (reference sequence). This CDR3 is 21 amino acids long. For the CDR3, the DNA is TGTGCTAGCAGCTTACCGACGAGGGACAGGGCCGGTTTGCAGACCACAGATACGCAGTATTTT. This codes for CASSLPTRDRAGLQTTDTQYF.

The chain is built from TRBV11-2 and TRBJ2-7; D is undetermined. Between the trimmed V and J ends, which lost 5 bases and 0 bases, there was a span of 11 bases. This CDR3 is 14 amino acids long. Looked up from germline, CDR1 is SGHAT and CDR2 is FQNNGV. The CDR3 sequence: CASSPRPGSYEQYF. DNA of the CDR3: TGTGCCAGCAGCCCGAGGCCGGGCTCCTACGAGCAGTACTTC. Full variable domain (rest looked up from reference TRBV11-2 and TRBJ2-7): EAGVAQSPRYKIIEKRQSVAFWCNPISGHATLYWYQQILGQGPKLLIQFQNNGVVDDSQLPKDRFSAERLKGVDSTLKIQPAKLEDSAVYLCASSPRPGSYEQYFGPGTRLTVT.

V is TRBV19 and J is TRBJ1-2, with TRBD1 identical over 7 bases. The ends lost 4 bases at V and 4 bases at J; junction bases unmatched: 6. CDR1 LNHDA and CDR2 SQIVND come from the germline V gene (reference sequence). This CDR3 has 14 amino acids. CDR3 protein: CASSTWTGGYGYTF. The DNA of the CDR3 is TGTGCCAGTAGTACCTGGACAGGCGGCTATGGCTACACCTTC.

This sequence joins TRBV29-1 and TRBJ1-2; no clear D gene. The V end lost 4 bases, the J end lost 3 bases, and 9 bases lay between the germline ends. Looked up from germline, CDR1 is SQVTM and CDR2 is ANQGSEA. This CDR3 contains 12 residues. The CDR3 reads CSVVGGDYGYTF. The CDR3 DNA follows: TGCAGCGTTGTCGGCGGAGACTATGGCTACACCTTC.

The chain recombines TRBV7-3 with TRBJ2-1; 14 bases fit TRBD2. Germline V lookup: CDR1 SGHTA, CDR2 FQGTGA. There are 16 residues in the CDR3. The junction had 8 bases not matched to a gene; V was cut back by 4 bases and J by 9 bases. The CDR3 nucleotides read TGTGCCAGCAGCTCGCCGACTAGCGGGAGGGCCGGTGAGCAGTTCTTC. Residues: CASSSPTSGRAGEQFF.

This chain uses TRBV11-2 with TRBJ2-7; TRBD2 is a possible D gene (5 bases). Trimming cost V 5 bases and J 7 bases, with 15 bases left between them. The CDR3 loop spans 13 amino acids. The germline V gene encodes CDR1 SGHAT and CDR2 FQNNGV. The CDR3 DNA reads as TGTGCCAGCAGCATGCACCCGACGGGGGAGCAGTACTTC. Translated: CASSMHPTGEQYF. The entire variable domain, with the rest obtained from reference TRBV11-2 and TRBJ2-7, is as follows: EAGVAQSPRYKIIEKRQSVAFWCNPISGHATLYWYQQILGQGPKLLIQFQNNGVVDDSQLPKDRFSAERLKGVDSTLKIQPAKLEDSAVYLCASSMHPTGEQYFGPGTRLTVT.

The chain carries TRBV4-1 and TRBJ1-1; D remains unclear. Germline V CDR1 and CDR2: MGHRA, YSYEKL. V shed 0 bases and J shed 1 base, with 12 bases lying between them. CDR3 size: 16 residues. The CDR3 DNA sequence: TGCGCCAGCAGCCAAGAGCACGGTTTTCAGAACACTGAAGCTTTCTTT. This encodes CASSQEHGFQNTEAFF.

The genes are TRBV4-1 and TRBJ2-7; D is possibly TRBD1 (6 bases). Trimming shortened V by 4 bases and J by 6 bases, and 16 bases separated the two germline ends. This CDR3 has 14 residues. Germline V gives CDR1 MGHRA, CDR2 YSYEKL. For the CDR3, the DNA is TGCGCCAGCAGCCTTAAACAGGGAGCGGCCGAGCAGTACTTC. Translation: CASSLKQGAAEQYF.

Only one count was recorded for this clone. J is TRBJ2-5 and V is TRBV9, with 7 bases fitting TRBD2. Germline-derived CDR1 and CDR2 are SGDLS and YYNGEE. Germline trimming cut 0 bases from V and 1 base from J; bases unmatched to any gene: 6. The CDR3 has 16 residues. The CDR3 DNA reads TGTGCCAGCAGCGTAGGAACGGGAGGCCTCCAAGAGACCCAGTACTTC. Translating gives CASSVGTGGLQETQYF.

This clone was observed once. The V and J genes are TRBV2 and TRBJ2-1; 8 bases match TRBD1. The CDR3 covers 12 residues. V lost 10 bases and J lost 6; bases outside the gene matches: 5. The germline V gene has CDR1 SNHLY and CDR2 FYNNEI. CDR3: CATDGQGNEQFF. DNA for the CDR3: TGTGCCACCGACGGACAGGGCAATGAGCAGTTCTTC. The full variable domain, its missing parts supplied by reference TRBV2 and TRBJ2-1, is EPEVTQTPSHQVTQMGQEVILRCVPISNHLYFYWYRQILGQKVEFLVSFYNNEISEKSEIFDDQFSVERPDGSNFTLKIRSTKLEDSAMYFCATDGQGNEQFFGPGTRLTVL.